The 20 T cell receptor beta chains below were found in one sample sequenced in a study of cytomegalovirus exposure and HLA in healthy donors. The PCR was carried out with 60 Vbeta primers and 13 Jbeta primers. Profiling relied on immunoSEQ multiplex PCR, and the TCRdb table lists in-frame clones only, not all of them. The sample yields about 160,000 clones, around nine tenths seen once. The sequencing sample was made of PBMCs. The receptors shown here come from a young woman in good health and CMV-seronegative.

The J gene is TRBJ1-2, the V gene TRBV28; 8 positions agree with TRBD1. Trimming removed 6 bases from V and 8 bases from J; junction bases left unmatched: 11. Germline CDR1 is MDHEN and CDR2 is SYDVKM. The CDR3 is made up of 14 amino acids. The CDR3, as DNA: TGTGCCAGCAGCCCCGGGACAGGCGAGAAAGGCTACACCTTC. Amino acids: CASSPGTGEKGYTF.

V usage is TRBV30 and J usage is TRBJ1-5; weak D call: TRBD1 (5 bases). The CDR3 extends over 15 amino acids. Germline CDR1 GTSNPN, CDR2 SVGIG (reference sequence). V was shortened by 0 bases and J by 0 bases, with 9 bases between the two germline ends. This CDR3 reads CAWSVQGNSNQPQHF. The CDR3 coding sequence is TGTGCCTGGAGTGTCCAGGGTAATAGCAATCAGCCCCAGCATTTT. Using reference TRBV30 and TRBJ1-5 for the parts outside the CDR3, the full variable domain is SQTIHQWPATLVQPVGSPLSLECTVEGTSNPNLYWYRQAAGRGLQLLFYSVGIGQISSEVPQNLSASRPQDRQFILSSKKLLLSDSGFYLCAWSVQGNSNQPQHFGDGTRLSIL.

CDR3 DNA: TGTGCCTGGAGTGTAATGGGCAGGGAAGACACCTTC. Translated: CAWSVMGREDTF. This rearrangement joins TRBV30 to TRBJ1-2; D is possibly TRBD1 (5 bases). The germline gives CDR1 GTSNPN, CDR2 SVGIG (reference sequence). Trimming stripped 0 bases from V and 12 bases from J, with 14 bases between. The CDR3 has 12 residues.

This clone was seen only a few times. The chain is built from TRBV6-5 and TRBJ2-7, with D perhaps TRBD2 (6 bases). CDR1 and CDR2 (germline): MNHEY, SVGAGI. With 6 bases removed from V and 7 bases from J, the gap between germline ends came to 16 bases. The CDR3 extends over 13 amino acids. CDR3 sequence reads: CASRDTSSDEQYF. The CDR3 coding sequence is TGTGCCAGCAGGGACACTAGCTCGGATGAGCAGTACTTC.

The V and J genes are TRBV4-1 and TRBJ2-3; 9 nucleotides agree with TRBD2. This CDR3 is 16 amino acids long. Trimming at V came to 3 bases and at J to 0 bases, leaving 4 bases not matched to a gene. Germline V gene data show CDR1 as MGHRA and CDR2 as YSYEKL. The CDR3 reads CASSHTGLASTDTQYF. The CDR3 DNA follows: TGCGCCAGCAGCCACACCGGACTAGCGAGCACAGATACGCAGTATTTT.

The rearrangement uses TRBV27 and TRBJ2-5; D remains ambiguous. Germline loops: CDR1 MNHEY, CDR2 SMNVEV (reference sequence). The CDR3 extends over 13 amino acids. Trimming stripped 2 bases from V and 4 bases from J, with 8 bases between. The CDR3 nucleotides read TGTGCCAGCAGTTTAGTGTACGGAGAGACCCAGTACTTC. It specifies CASSLVYGETQYF.

The genes are TRBV29-1 and TRBJ1-1; 7 bases line up with TRBD1. From germline, CDR1 is SQVTM and CDR2 ANQGSEA. The CDR3 has 13 residues. J gave up 5 bases and V 4 bases, and 7 bases lay outside the gene matches. This chain's CDR3 is CSVGPGQLTEAFF. In nucleotides, the CDR3 is TGCAGCGTTGGCCCGGGACAGTTGACTGAAGCTTTCTTT.

The rearrangement links TRBV9 to TRBJ2-5, with TRBD2 matching 7 bases. The ends lost 3 bases at V and 1 base at J; junction bases unmatched: 9. The CDR3 covers 16 residues. Germline CDR1 and CDR2: SGDLS and YYNGEE. The CDR3 is CASSGGLGEGQETQYF. In nucleotides, the CDR3 is TGTGCCAGCAGCGGCGGTTTGGGGGAGGGCCAAGAGACCCAGTACTTC.

The chain links TRBV5-4 to TRBJ1-2; a possible D gene is TRBD1 (5 bases). From germline, CDR1 is SGHNT and CDR2 YYREEE (reference sequence). With 0 bases removed from V and 5 bases from J, the gap between germline ends came to 17 bases. This CDR3 is built from 16 residues. CDR3 DNA: TGTGCCAGCAGCTTGGGTCCTAACAGGAGTATTTATGGCTACACCTTC. Its protein product is CASSLGPNRSIYGYTF.

The chain joins TRBV15 to TRBJ2-7; the match to TRBD1 covers 10 bases. The CDR3 spans 16 residues. Germline V gene lookup returns CDR1 LNHNV and CDR2 YYDKDF (reference sequence). The trim removed 0 bases at V and 0 bases at J, leaving 2 bases unmatched. In DNA, the CDR3 is TGTGCCACCAGCAGAGACCGGACAGGGGGCTCCTACGAGCAGTACTTC. Encoded protein: CATSRDRTGGSYEQYF.

The chain is built from TRBV19 and TRBJ1-5; TRBD1 might be the D (6 bases). Looked up from germline, CDR1 is LNHDA and CDR2 is SQIVND (reference sequence). The length of the CDR3 is 18 residues. Trimming removed 2 bases at V and 5 bases at J, with 22 bases between. CDR3 amino acids: CASSISFGTGFRYQPQHF. The CDR3 bases are TGTGCCAGTAGTATATCCTTCGGCACAGGGTTCCGGTATCAGCCCCAGCATTTT.

The table lists this clone with a count of one. This chain joins TRBV19 and TRBJ1-5; 8 bases agree with TRBD1. V trimming: 5 bases; J trimming: 1 base; junction bases outside the gene matches: 4. The germline V gene encodes CDR1 LNHDA and CDR2 SQIVND (reference sequence). The CDR3 consists of 15 residues. The CDR3 DNA sequence: TGTGCCAGTAGTCCTTCAGGGGGCAGCAATCAGCCCCAGCATTTT. It codes for CASSPSGGSNQPQHF. Full variable domain (missing parts from reference TRBV19 and TRBJ1-5): DGGITQSPKYLFRKEGQNVTLSCEQNLNHDAMYWYRQDPGQGLRLIYYSQIVNDFQKGDIAEGYSVSREKKESFPLTVTSAQKNPTAFYLCASSPSGGSNQPQHFGDGTRLSIL.

V and J are TRBV4-1 and TRBJ2-1; D may be TRBD2 (5 bases). The CDR3 extends over 14 amino acids. V lost 0 bases and J 6 bases, leaving 9 bases between the germline ends. Germline CDR1 MGHRA, CDR2 YSYEKL. This CDR3 reads CASSQEERVNEQFF. CDR3 in DNA: TGCGCCAGCAGCCAAGAGGAGAGGGTCAATGAGCAGTTCTTC.

The J gene is TRBJ2-2, the V gene TRBV6-1, with 7 bases lining up with TRBD2. J lost 7 bases, V lost 6 bases, and 11 bases had no gene match. Germline CDR1 is MNHNS and CDR2 is SASEGT. This CDR3 is built from 15 residues. For the CDR3, the DNA is TGTGCCAGCAGACTGGGGGGGGGAGTAAGCGGGGAGCTGTTTTTT. Its translation is CASRLGGGVSGELFF.

The genes are TRBV5-1 and TRBJ2-1, with TRBD2 matching over 7 bases. Germline CDR1 is SGHRS and CDR2 is YFSETQ. The CDR3 extends over 15 amino acids. With 6 bases clipped from V and 7 bases from J, the junction kept 13 bases outside the gene matches. The CDR3 DNA reads as TGCGCCAGCAACTCCCGGGAGGCCGGTAGGAATGAGCAGTTCTTC. Amino acids: CASNSREAGRNEQFF.

The chain joins TRBV7-2 to TRBJ1-1, with 7 positions matching TRBD1. Trimming removed 5 bases from V and 7 bases from J; junction bases left unmatched: 7. The CDR3 loop spans 13 amino acids. CDR1 is SGHTA, CDR2 FQGNSA, per germline. CDR3 bases: TGTGCCAGCAGCCTGCGGACAGGCCTTGAAGCTTTCTTT. This translates into CASSLRTGLEAFF.

This clone was observed once. V is TRBV11-2 and J is TRBJ1-3; D may be TRBD1 (5 bases). CDR3 length: 15 residues. CDR1 is SGHAT, CDR2 FQNNGV, per germline. Trimming took off 1 base at V and 4 bases at J, with 11 bases between the two ends. The CDR3 DNA follows: TGTGCCAGCAGCTTAGGGGCCTCAGGGGGAAACACCATATATTTT. Its protein is CASSLGASGGNTIYF.

J is TRBJ2-7 and V is TRBV10-2, with TRBD1 matching over 7 bases. The CDR3 runs to 14 residues. V lost 5 bases, J lost 0 bases, and 4 bases stayed unmatched. Germline CDR1 reads WSHSY; CDR2 reads SAAADI. The DNA for the CDR3 is TGCGCCAGCAGTCCGAAGGGGGCCTCCTACGAGCAGTACTTC. It encodes CASSPKGASYEQYF.

This chain connects TRBV4-3 to TRBJ2-2, with a tentative D call TRBD1 (5 bases). Trimming took 0 bases from V and 5 from J, leaving 10 bases between them. CDR3 length: 15 residues. The V gene's germline CDR1 is LGHNA and CDR2 YSLEER. The CDR3 reads CASSQENGATGELFF. The DNA for the CDR3 is TGCGCCAGCAGCCAAGAGAATGGGGCTACCGGGGAGCTGTTTTTT.

The chain combines TRBV9 with TRBJ2-7; maybe TRBD2 (5 bases). Between the trimmed V and J ends, which lost 4 bases and 0 bases, there was a span of 11 bases. The CDR3 is 14 residues long. Germline V lookup: CDR1 SGDLS, CDR2 YYNGEE. The CDR3 DNA sequence: TGTGCCAGCAGCTACCTAGGGAGCTCCTACGAGCAGTACTTC. Protein product: CASSYLGSSYEQYF. Drawing the rest from reference TRBV9 and TRBJ2-7, the complete variable domain is DSGVTQTPKHLITATGQRVTLRCSPRSGDLSVYWYQQSLDQGLQFLIQYYNGEERAKGNILERFSAQQFPDLHSELNLSSLELGDSALYFCASSYLGSSYEQYFGPGTRLTVT.